The 15 T cell receptor beta chains presented below share a single source sample, sequenced in a study of CD8 T cells in ankylosing spondylitis. TCRdb analysed the 5' RACE reads with MiXCR anew, one entry per CDR3 protein. The sample consists of 250,000 to 350,000 distinct CDR3 sequences, 15% to 25% of them appearing once. Sequenced input: blood, either unsorted or a sorted T cell fraction (not recorded which). These receptors came from a male donor with ankylosing spondylitis or in good health (not recorded which).

The J gene is TRBJ1-6, the V gene TRBV30; D gene uncertain. Per the germline V gene, CDR1 is GTSNPN and CDR2 is SVGIG (reference sequence). The CDR3 loop spans 15 amino acids. Deletions cut 0 bases from V and 7 bases from J, with 13 bases between. This chain's CDR3 is CAWSVAGRGNSPLHF. The CDR3 nucleotides are TGTGCCTGGAGTGTAGCCGGACGGGGAAATTCACCCCTCCACTTT.

A word on this clonotype: The CDR3 ends on some other residue instead of the conserved phenylalanine or tryptophan, so this is likely a read error. This chain links TRBV2 with TRBJ2-1; TRBD2 matches at 8 bases. The CDR3 is 16 residues long. The trim removed 2 bases at V and 7 bases at J, leaving 10 bases unmatched. Per germline, CDR1 SNHLY and CDR2 FYNNEI. The CDR3 nucleotides read TGTGCCAGCAGTGAATCGGCCGGCGGGGGGCTAAATGAGCAGTTCTTG. It encodes CASSESAGGGLNEQFL.

The rearrangement uses TRBV20-1 and TRBJ2-3, with 11 bases lining up with TRBD2. The length of the CDR3 is 17 residues. V dropped 2 bases and J dropped 2; count of bases not matched to a gene: 9. The germline V gene has CDR1 DFQATT and CDR2 SNEGSKA (reference sequence). CDR3 coding DNA: TGCAGTGCTAGAAAACCCCTAGCGGGGGGCCTCACAGATACGCAGTATTTT. This codes for CSARKPLAGGLTDTQYF.

This clonotype was recorded many times. The J gene is TRBJ2-2, the V gene TRBV20-1; 8 bases agree with TRBD2. Germline-derived CDR1 and CDR2 are DFQATT and SNEGSKA (reference sequence). The V gene end was trimmed by 6 bases and the J gene end by 5 bases; junction bases not matched to a gene: 8. The CDR3 covers 14 residues. CDR3 bases: TGCAGTGCAAGCAGCGGGAGTATGACCGGGGAGCTGTTTTTT. Protein: CSASSGSMTGELFF.

There are a few counts of this clonotype. This chain links TRBV2 with TRBJ2-2; D is unclear. The CDR3 contains 15 residues. Germline V CDR1 and CDR2: SNHLY, FYNNEI. Trimming pared 5 bases from V and 0 bases from J, leaving 10 bases between. CDR3 amino acids: CASSPRIANTGELFF. In DNA form, the CDR3 reads TGTGCCAGCAGTCCCCGAATAGCGAACACCGGGGAGCTGTTTTTT.

This clonotype was seen more than once but under ten times. V is TRBV6-5 and J is TRBJ1-5; 9 nucleotides align to TRBD1. This CDR3 comprises 17 residues. Germline V gene sequence: CDR1 MNHEY, CDR2 SVGAGI. V lost 0 bases to trimming and J lost 4 bases; unmatched junction nucleotides: 7. CDR3 in amino acids: CASSYSTPGTGNQPQHF. CDR3 bases: TGTGCCAGCAGTTACTCGACGCCAGGGACAGGGAATCAGCCCCAGCATTTT.

This clonotype was observed a handful of times. This chain uses TRBV7-9 with TRBJ1-3; D is unresolved. Germline V gene sequence: CDR1 SEHNR, CDR2 FQNEAQ (reference sequence). Trimming left V 5 bases short and J 0 bases short, with 11 bases between. The CDR3 covers 15 residues. The chain's CDR3 is CASSLSSLSGNTIYF. The DNA of the CDR3 is TGTGCCAGCAGCCTTTCCTCGCTCTCTGGAAACACCATATATTTT.

The chain is built from TRBV11-1 and TRBJ2-3; unclear D gene. V was cut by 5 bases and J by 1 base, with 10 bases left in between. Germline-derived CDR1 and CDR2 are SGHAT and FQDESV (reference sequence). The CDR3 consists of 14 residues. CDR3 loop: CASSARVGTDTQYF. In nucleotides, the CDR3 is TGTGCCAGCAGCGCCCGTGTGGGCACAGATACGCAGTATTTT.

This clonotype was counted only a few times. V gene TRBV29-1 combines with J gene TRBJ2-3; 11 nucleotides line up with TRBD2. The trim removed 1 base at V and 3 bases at J, leaving 3 bases unmatched. The germline V gene has CDR1 SQVTM and CDR2 ANQGSEA. The CDR3 has 15 residues. CDR3 DNA sequence: TGCAGCGTTGAAGGGGCTAGCGGGGGGACAGATACGCAGTATTTT. It specifies CSVEGASGGTDTQYF.

The chain links TRBV2 to TRBJ2-2; perhaps TRBD2 as D (5 bases). Germline assignment: CDR1 SNHLY and CDR2 FYNNEI. There are 15 residues in the CDR3. Trimming pared 6 bases from V and 3 bases from J, leaving 14 bases between. The CDR3 DNA sequence: TGTGCCAGCAGGGGCAGACCCGGGGACACCGGGGAGCTGTTTTTT. Translated: CASRGRPGDTGELFF.

This clonotype was seen only once. The chain carries TRBV4-1 and TRBJ2-3; D is possibly TRBD2 (6 bases). Germline CDR1 MGHRA, CDR2 YSYEKL. The CDR3 is 18 residues long. V lost 4 bases and J 1 base, leaving 21 bases between the germline ends. The CDR3: CASSPGERSLFGTDTQYF. CDR3 in DNA: TGCGCCAGCAGCCCGGGGGAGCGGAGCCTTTTCGGCACAGATACGCAGTATTTT.

This clonotype was seen a handful of times. CDR3 nucleotides: TGTGCCAGCGATAGACGCACAGATACGCAGTATTTT. The encoded protein is CASDRRTDTQYF. The rearrangement links TRBV6-1 to TRBJ2-3; D ambiguous. Germline V gene data show CDR1 as MNHNS and CDR2 as SASEGT. Between the trimmed V and J ends, which lost 8 bases and 1 base, there was a span of 7 bases. CDR3 size: 12 residues.

The chain combines TRBV12-3 or TRBV12-4 with TRBJ2-3; D is uncertain. Trimming removed 6 bases at V and 1 base at J, with 14 bases between. The CDR3 totals 15 residues. In nucleotides, the CDR3 is TGTGCCAGCAGCGCCCGTCGGACGGGCACAGATACGCAGTATTTT. Amino acids: CASSARRTGTDTQYF.

The V gene is TRBV20-1, the J gene TRBJ2-1; 9 bases map to TRBD2. Trimming took 5 bases from V and 1 from J; bases not matched to a gene: 6. Germline V gives CDR1 DFQATT, CDR2 SNEGSKA (reference sequence). CDR3 length equals 15 residues. DNA for the CDR3: TGCAGTGCTGAAAATAGCGGGAGTTCCTACAATGAGCAGTTCTTC. It encodes CSAENSGSSYNEQFF.

The sample holds a few counts of this clonotype. The chain employs TRBV6-1 and TRBJ2-1; tentatively, D is TRBD2 (6 bases). Germline CDR1 and CDR2: MNHNS and SASEGT. CDR3 size: 17 residues. The V gene lost 6 bases and the J gene lost 5 bases, with 23 bases spanning the gap. The CDR3 protein is CASSRRPRLARDNEQFF. CDR3 sequence (DNA): TGTGCCAGCAGCCGGCGCCCTCGGCTAGCGAGAGACAATGAGCAGTTCTTC.